These 19 T cell receptor beta chains were all obtained from the same sample, sequenced in a study of T cell responses to AZD1222 COVID-19 vaccine. Profiled with immunoSEQ multiplex PCR; TCRdb holds only in-frame clones, not every one. The sample consists of around 110,000 clones, roughly 84% of them appearing once. This specimen was peripheral blood, taken on day 0 of AZD1222 vaccination. The receptor source for this set is an adult in good health.

This clone was seen only a few times. The genes are TRBV28 and TRBJ2-1; 8 bases fit TRBD2. Germline V gene data show CDR1 as MDHEN and CDR2 as SYDVKM. The V and J ends lost 4 bases and 8 bases, in that order; junction bases with no gene match: 10. CDR3 size: 15 residues. The CDR3 bases are TGTGCCAGCAGTTGGGGACTAGGGGGTTTTGATGAGCAGTTCTTC. Protein: CASSWGLGGFDEQFF.

The chain carries TRBV19 and TRBJ1-2; D remains ambiguous. Germline values: CDR1 LNHDA, CDR2 SQIVND (reference sequence). V was clipped by 6 bases and J by 6 bases, with 17 bases between them. This CDR3 has 14 amino acids. CDR3 DNA sequence: TGTGCCAGTAGCCCAACAGAAAGGGCAAATGGCTACACCTTC. Residues: CASSPTERANGYTF.

The V call is TRBV3-1 (or the pseudogene TRBV3-2), the J call TRBJ1-6; D possibly corresponds to TRBD1 (6 bases). Trimming took 7 bases from V and 12 from J, leaving 22 bases between them. The length of the CDR3 is 15 residues. Per germline, CDR1 LGHDT and CDR2 YNNKEL (reference sequence). The CDR3 DNA reads as TGTGCCAGCACCTCGCCCGGGAGTCAACAGGGACCCCTCCACTTT. This encodes CASTSPGSQQGPLHF.

This chain connects TRBV4-3 to TRBJ1-2; D might be TRBD1 (5 bases). The CDR3 is 14 residues long. V was trimmed by 0 bases and J by 8 bases, leaving 13 bases between them. The germline CDR1 and CDR2 sequences are LGHNA and YSLEER. Here the CDR3 reads CASSQERRWDGYTF. The CDR3 bases are TGCGCCAGCAGCCAAGAAAGGCGCTGGGACGGCTACACCTTC.

This rearrangement joins TRBV6-5 to TRBJ1-6, with a possible D match to TRBD1 (5 bases). V was cut by 3 bases and J by 7 bases, with 10 bases left in between. The germline gives CDR1 MNHEY, CDR2 SVGAGI. This CDR3 is 14 amino acids long. CDR3 sequence (DNA): TGTGCCAGCAGTTATCCCGGGACCAATTCACCCCTCCACTTT. Translating gives CASSYPGTNSPLHF.

The chain joins TRBV6-5 to TRBJ1-1; D unclear. Germline V CDR1 and CDR2: MNHEY, SVGAGI. Trimming removed 0 bases at V and 1 base at J, with 6 bases between. The CDR3 totals 14 residues. CDR3 nucleotide sequence: TGTGCCAGCAGTTACTCGGGTAGGAACACTGAAGCTTTCTTT. It is translated as CASSYSGRNTEAFF.

The rearrangement uses TRBV7-8 and TRBJ1-3; D not resolved. The CDR3 length is 16 residues. Trimming left V 1 base short and J 0 bases short, with 10 bases between. The V gene's germline CDR1 is SGHVS and CDR2 FQNEAQ. CDR3 sequence: CASSLGGRPSGNTIYF. CDR3 bases: TGTGCCAGCAGCTTAGGTGGCAGACCCTCTGGAAACACCATATATTTT.

This chain uses TRBV12-3 or TRBV12-4 with TRBJ1-2, with 9 bases lining up with TRBD1. The CDR3 sequence is 13 residues long. Trimming at V came to 6 bases and at J to 6 bases, leaving 5 bases not matched to a gene. Here the CDR3 DNA reads TGTGCCAGCAGCGAAAGGACAGGGGATGGCTACACCTTC. This encodes CASSERTGDGYTF.

This clone was detected a few times. The chain uses TRBV3-1 (or the pseudogene TRBV3-2) and TRBJ1-6, with D unresolved. CDR1 and CDR2 from the germline V gene are LGHDT and YNNKEL (reference sequence). The CDR3 is 14 amino acids. Trimming shortened V by 1 base and J by 6 bases, and 7 bases separated the two germline ends. This CDR3 reads CASSQVPFNSPLHF. CDR3 nucleotide sequence: TGTGCCAGCAGCCAAGTCCCCTTTAATTCACCCCTCCACTTT.

This chain uses TRBV4-3 with TRBJ2-3; 9 bases agree with TRBD2. The germline V gene encodes CDR1 LGHNA and CDR2 YSLEER. The CDR3 has 20 amino acids. The J segment lost 0 bases and the V segment lost 0 bases, leaving 13 bases of the junction unmatched. The CDR3 DNA sequence: TGCGCCAGCAGCCAAGATCAGGTCGGCGGGAGGGCCTCTAGCACAGATACGCAGTATTTT. Translating gives CASSQDQVGGRASSTDTQYF.

The rearrangement links TRBV5-1 to TRBJ2-2; a weak D match, TRBD2 (5 bases). Trimming stripped 1 base from V and 4 bases from J, with 11 bases between. The CDR3 has 15 amino acids. Per germline, CDR1 SGHRS and CDR2 YFSETQ. CDR3 region: CASSLPGIRTGELFF. CDR3 DNA: TGCGCCAGCAGCTTGCCGGGGATTCGCACCGGGGAGCTGTTTTTT. The variable domain in full, with the rest retrieved from reference TRBV5-1 and TRBJ2-2, is KAGVTQTPRYLIKTRGQQVTLSCSPISGHRSVSWYQQTPGQGLQFLFEYFSETQRNKGNFPGRFSGRQFSNSRSEMNVSTLELGDSALYLCASSLPGIRTGELFFGEGSRLTVL.

The V call is TRBV5-5, the J call TRBJ2-2; no definite D call. This CDR3 comprises 15 residues. The V and J ends lost 2 bases and 1 base respectively, with 9 bases between them. The V gene's germline CDR1 is SGHKS and CDR2 YYEKEE (reference sequence). The DNA for the CDR3 is TGTGCCAGCAGCTTAGGTCGACAGAACACCGGGGAGCTGTTTTTT. This sequence encodes CASSLGRQNTGELFF.

This clone was observed a single time. The V gene is TRBV28, the J gene TRBJ1-1, with D unresolved. V lost 4 bases, J lost 0 bases, and 6 bases lay in between. CDR3 length: 13 residues. Germline CDR1 and CDR2: MDHEN and SYDVKM. The CDR3 DNA reads as TGTGCCAGCAGTTCACAGATGAACACTGAAGCTTTCTTT. Translation: CASSSQMNTEAFF.

The chain has TRBV7-9 and TRBJ1-5, with TRBD1 matching over 7 bases. The CDR3 is made up of 13 amino acids. In germline, CDR1 is SEHNR, CDR2 FQNEAQ (reference sequence). Trimming at V came to 2 bases and at J to 11 bases, leaving 6 bases not matched to a gene. The CDR3 nucleotides are TGTGCCAGCAGCTTAAGGCAGGGGGGAACCCAGCATTTT. Amino acid sequence: CASSLRQGGTQHF. Looking up the rest from reference TRBV7-9 and TRBJ1-5 gives the full variable domain: DTGVSQNPRHKITKRGQNVTFRCDPISEHNRLYWYRQTLGQGPEFLTYFQNEAQLEKSRLLSDRFSAERPKGSFSTLEIQRTEQGDSAMYLCASSLRQGGTQHFGDGTRLSIL.

The chain recombines TRBV12-1 with TRBJ1-5; TRBD1 is the table's D call and was not checked against the DNA. TRBV12-1 is labeled a pseudogene. The CDR3 loop spans 19 amino acids. CDR3 sequence: CASSFGRTASLDSNQPQHF. The CDR3 DNA follows: TGTGCCAGCAGCTTTGGGCGGACAGCTTCCCTGGATAGCAATCAGCCCCAGCATTTT.

The chain is built from TRBV4-1 and TRBJ2-3; D possibly corresponds to TRBD1 (6 bases). Germline V gene sequence: CDR1 MGHRA, CDR2 YSYEKL. The CDR3 sequence is 15 residues long. The V and J ends lost 1 base and 1 base respectively, with 9 bases between them. As DNA, the CDR3 is TGCGCCAGCAGCCAAGGGGCAGGGGGCACAGATACGCAGTATTTT. This sequence encodes CASSQGAGGTDTQYF.

V and J are TRBV14 and TRBJ2-3, with 8 bases identical to TRBD2. CDR1 is SGHDN and CDR2 is FVKESK in the germline V gene. The CDR3 consists of 16 residues. Trimming removed 0 bases from V and 2 bases from J; junction bases left unmatched: 4. CDR3 nucleotide sequence: TGTGCCAGCAGCCAAGATCCGGGACTAGTCACAGATACGCAGTATTTT. Its translation is CASSQDPGLVTDTQYF.

The table lists this clone with a count of one. This rearrangement joins TRBV27 to TRBJ1-2; D possibly corresponds to TRBD1 (6 bases). Germline loops: CDR1 MNHEY, CDR2 SMNVEV (reference sequence). This CDR3 contains 14 residues. The V end lost 5 bases, the J end lost 3 bases, and 13 bases lay between the germline ends. The CDR3 sequence is CASSPSDRHYGYTF. The DNA of the CDR3 is TGTGCCAGCAGTCCATCTGACAGGCACTATGGCTACACCTTC.

V and J are TRBV5-1 and TRBJ2-5; D perhaps matches TRBD1 (5 bases). Trimming stripped 5 bases from V and 1 base from J, with 9 bases between. Germline CDR1 SGHRS, CDR2 YFSETQ. The CDR3 is made up of 13 amino acids. The CDR3 spells CASSPTAQETQYF. In DNA form, the CDR3 reads TGCGCCAGCAGTCCGACAGCCCAAGAGACCCAGTACTTC.